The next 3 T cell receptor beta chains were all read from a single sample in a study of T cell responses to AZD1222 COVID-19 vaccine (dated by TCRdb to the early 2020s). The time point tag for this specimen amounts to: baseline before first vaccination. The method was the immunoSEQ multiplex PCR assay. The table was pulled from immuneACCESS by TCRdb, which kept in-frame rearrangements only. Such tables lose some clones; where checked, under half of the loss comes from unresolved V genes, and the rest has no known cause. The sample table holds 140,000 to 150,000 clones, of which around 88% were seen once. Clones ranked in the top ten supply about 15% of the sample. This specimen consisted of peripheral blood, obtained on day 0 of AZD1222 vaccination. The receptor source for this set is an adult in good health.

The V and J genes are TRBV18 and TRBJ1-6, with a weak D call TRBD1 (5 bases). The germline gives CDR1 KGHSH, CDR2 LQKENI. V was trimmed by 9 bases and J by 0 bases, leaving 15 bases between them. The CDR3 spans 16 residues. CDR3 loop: CASSGLGSSYNSPLHF. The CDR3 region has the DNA TGTGCCAGTTCAGGGTTGGGAAGCTCCTATAATTCACCCCTCCACTTT.

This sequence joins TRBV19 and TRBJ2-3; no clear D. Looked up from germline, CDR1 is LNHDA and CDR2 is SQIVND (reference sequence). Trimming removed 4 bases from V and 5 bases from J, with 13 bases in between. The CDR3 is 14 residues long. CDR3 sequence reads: CASSTDLRKDTQYF. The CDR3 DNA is TGTGCCAGTAGTACTGATCTCAGGAAAGATACGCAGTATTTT.

The CDR3 is CASGRGNGNTIYF. DNA of the CDR3: TGTGCCAGCGGCAGGGGAAATGGAAACACCATATATTTT. The chain joins TRBV18 to TRBJ1-3, with a possible D match to TRBD1 (6 bases). The CDR3 runs to 13 residues. Trimming stripped 8 bases from V and 3 bases from J, with 11 bases between. Germline CDR1 KGHSH, CDR2 LQKENI.